This T cell receptor (beta chain) was documented in a study of T cell changes during pregnancy in multiple sclerosis. Profiled with immunoSEQ multiplex PCR; TCRdb holds only in-frame clones, not every one. The data hold about 75,000 clones, with around 94% observed a single time. Germline V gives CDR1 SGDLS, CDR2 YYNGEE. This CDR3 comprises 15 residues. Trimming cost V 4 bases and J 6 bases; bases outside gene matches: 8. The chain uses TRBV9 and TRBJ2-2; TRBD2 agrees at 8 bases. The starting material was CD4+ T cells from peripheral blood mononuclear cells, obtained after pregnancy. This sequence originates from a female donor with multiple sclerosis, enrolled in a pregnancy study. The CDR3 nucleotides read TGTGCCAGCAGCAAGCGGGAGTTGTTGTCCGGGGAGCTGTTTTTT. Its translation: CASSKRELLSGELFF.